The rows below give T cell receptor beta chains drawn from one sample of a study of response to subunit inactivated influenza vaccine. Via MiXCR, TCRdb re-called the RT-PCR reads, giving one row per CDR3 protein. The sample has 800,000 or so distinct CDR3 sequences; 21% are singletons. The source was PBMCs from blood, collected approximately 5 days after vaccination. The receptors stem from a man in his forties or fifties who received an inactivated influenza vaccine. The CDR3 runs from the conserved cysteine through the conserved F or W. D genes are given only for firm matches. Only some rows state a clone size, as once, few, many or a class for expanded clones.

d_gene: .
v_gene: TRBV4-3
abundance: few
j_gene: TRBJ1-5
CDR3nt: TGCGCCAGCAGCCAAAAGAGAGATCAGCCCCAGCATTTT
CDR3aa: CASSQKRDQPQHF

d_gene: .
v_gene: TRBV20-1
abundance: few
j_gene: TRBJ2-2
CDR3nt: TGCAGTGCTAGAGATGATTCGGTGGCTATGGCCGGGGAGCTGTTTTTT
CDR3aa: CSARDDSVAMAGELFF

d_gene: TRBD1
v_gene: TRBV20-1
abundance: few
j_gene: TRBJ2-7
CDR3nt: TGCAGTGCTAGGAGCCGGGACAGAGGATTCGAGCAGTACTTC
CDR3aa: CSARSRDRGFEQYF

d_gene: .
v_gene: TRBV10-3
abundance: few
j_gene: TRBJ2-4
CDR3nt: TGTGCCACCTCGATGGGAGGTGGGGGAGTAAACATTCAGTACTTC
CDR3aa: CATSMGGGGVNIQYF

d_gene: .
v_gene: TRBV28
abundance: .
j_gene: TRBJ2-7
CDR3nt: TGTGCCAGTTGGGCCGGGACGGCCGCCTACGAGCAGTACTTC
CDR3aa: CASWAGTAAYEQYF

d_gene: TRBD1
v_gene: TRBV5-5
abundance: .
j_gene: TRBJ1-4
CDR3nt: TGTGCCAGCAGCTTGCAGGGGACAGGACCCAATGAAAAACTGTTTTTT
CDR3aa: CASSLQGTGPNEKLFF

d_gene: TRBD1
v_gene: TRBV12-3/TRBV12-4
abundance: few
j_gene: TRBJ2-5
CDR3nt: TGTGCCAGCAGTTCCCACACCGGGACAGAGTACCAAGAGACCCAGTACTTC
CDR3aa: CASSSHTGTEYQETQYF

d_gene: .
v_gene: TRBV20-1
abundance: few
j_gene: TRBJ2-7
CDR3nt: TGCAGTGCTACCCCAGATTTGGAGCGGAGCTCCTACGAGCAGTACTTC
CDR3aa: CSATPDLERSSYEQYF

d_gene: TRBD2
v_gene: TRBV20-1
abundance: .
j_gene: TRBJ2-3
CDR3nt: TGCAGTGCTAGATATGGGGGACTAGCGGGCTTCGTACTCCGCACAGATACGCAGTATTTT
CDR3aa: CSARYGGLAGFVLRTDTQYF

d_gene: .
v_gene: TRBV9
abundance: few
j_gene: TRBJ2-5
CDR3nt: TGTGCCAGCAGTGCCCTTGGAGAGACCCAGTACTTC
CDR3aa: CASSALGETQYF

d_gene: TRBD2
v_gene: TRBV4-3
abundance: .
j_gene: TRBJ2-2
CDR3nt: TGCGCCAGCAGCCAAGATTTGGTTCAGTGGGGGGGCGGGGAGCTGTTTTTT
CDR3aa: CASSQDLVQWGGGELFF

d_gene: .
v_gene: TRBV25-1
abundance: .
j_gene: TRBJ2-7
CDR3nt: TGTGCCAGCAGTGGGGATTGGGATAGCTACGAGCAGTACTTC
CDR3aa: CASSGDWDSYEQYF

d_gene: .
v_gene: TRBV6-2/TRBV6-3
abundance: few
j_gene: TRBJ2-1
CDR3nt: TGTGCCAGCAGTTACTCGAGGACCTCACTTTACAATGAGCAGTTCTTC
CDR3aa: CASSYSRTSLYNEQFF

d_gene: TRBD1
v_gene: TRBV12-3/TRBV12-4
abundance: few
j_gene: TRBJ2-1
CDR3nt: TGTGCCAGCACCCGGGACAGGGATTACAATGAGCAGTTCTTC
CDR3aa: CASTRDRDYNEQFF

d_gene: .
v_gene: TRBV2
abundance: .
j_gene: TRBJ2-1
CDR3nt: TGTGCCAGCAGTGACCAGAGTCGGTTCGATGAGCAGTTCTTC
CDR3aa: CASSDQSRFDEQFF

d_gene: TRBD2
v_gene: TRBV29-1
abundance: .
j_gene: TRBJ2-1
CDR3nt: TGCAGCGTTGAAGGGAGACTAGCCCCCCCCTACAATGAGCAGTTCTTC
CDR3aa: CSVEGRLAPPYNEQFF

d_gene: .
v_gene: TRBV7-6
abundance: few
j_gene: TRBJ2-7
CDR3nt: TGTGCCAGCAGATCGGGGGTACCGGGGTACGAGCAGTACTTC
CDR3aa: CASRSGVPGYEQYF

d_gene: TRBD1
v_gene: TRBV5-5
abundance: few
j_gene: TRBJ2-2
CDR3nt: TGTGCCAGCAGCTGGGGAAAGGACAGGGCAAACACCGGGGAGCTGTTTTTT
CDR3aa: CASSWGKDRANTGELFF

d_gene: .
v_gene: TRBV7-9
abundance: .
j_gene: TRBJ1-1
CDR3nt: TGTGCCAGCAGCGCCCAGGGGTTGGGCACTGAAGCTTTCTTT
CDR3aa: CASSAQGLGTEAFF

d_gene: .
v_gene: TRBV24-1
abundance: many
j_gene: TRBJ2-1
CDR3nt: TGTGCCACCAGTGGCAAGGTAGGACAGAGCACCTTAAATGAGCAGTTCTTC
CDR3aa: CATSGKVGQSTLNEQFF

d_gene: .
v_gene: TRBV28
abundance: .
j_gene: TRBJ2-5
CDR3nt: TGTGCCAGCAGAACGACCCACGGGACCCAGTACTTC
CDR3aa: CASRTTHGTQYF

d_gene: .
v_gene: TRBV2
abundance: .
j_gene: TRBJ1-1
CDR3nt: TGTGCCAGCAGTGAAAGGAGGGGTAATGAAGCTTTCTTT
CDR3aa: CASSERRGNEAFF

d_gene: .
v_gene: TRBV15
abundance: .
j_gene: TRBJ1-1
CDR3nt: TGTGCCACCAGGGGCCTTTTGACTGAAGCTTTCTTT
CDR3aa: CATRGLLTEAFF

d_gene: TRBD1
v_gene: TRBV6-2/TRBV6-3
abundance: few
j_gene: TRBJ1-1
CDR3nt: TGTGCCAGCAGTCAAAACAGGGGATCGGACACTGAAGCTTTCTTT
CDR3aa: CASSQNRGSDTEAFF

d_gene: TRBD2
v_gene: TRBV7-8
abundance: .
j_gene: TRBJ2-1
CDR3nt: TGTGCCAGCAGCTTACAGGGCGGGAGGGGTCCCAAGAGCTCCTACAATGAGCAGTTCTTC
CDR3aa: CASSLQGGRGPKSSYNEQFF

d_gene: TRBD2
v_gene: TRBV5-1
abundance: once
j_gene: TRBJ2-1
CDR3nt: TGCGCCAGCAGCTTCTGGGCGGGAGACTCCTACAATGAGCAGTTCTTC
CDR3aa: CASSFWAGDSYNEQFF

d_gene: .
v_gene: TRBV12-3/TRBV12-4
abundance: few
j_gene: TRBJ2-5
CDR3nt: TGTGCCAGCAGTTTTGGCCCCGGGGAAGAGACCCAGTACTTC
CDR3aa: CASSFGPGEETQYF

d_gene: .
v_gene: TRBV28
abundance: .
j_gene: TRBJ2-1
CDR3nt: TGTGCCAGCATGGGGTGGAATGAGCAGTTCTTC
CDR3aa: CASMGWNEQFF

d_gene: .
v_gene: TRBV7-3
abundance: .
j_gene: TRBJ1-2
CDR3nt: TGTGCCAGCAGCTTAGCGACAGGATCTGGCTACACCTTC
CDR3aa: CASSLATGSGYTF

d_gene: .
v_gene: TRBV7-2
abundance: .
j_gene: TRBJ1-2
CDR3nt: TGTGCCAGCAGCTTATTGGCCGGTTTTACAGGCTACACCTTC
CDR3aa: CASSLLAGFTGYTF

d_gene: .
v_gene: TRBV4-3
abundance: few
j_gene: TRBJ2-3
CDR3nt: TGCGCCAGCAGCCAAGTTCTGCTGTATACGCAGTATTTT
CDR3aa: CASSQVLLYTQYF

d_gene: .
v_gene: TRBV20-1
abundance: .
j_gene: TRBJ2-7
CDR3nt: TGCAGTGCTGAGTCGGGACATGCGCTCTACGAGCAGTACTTC
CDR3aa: CSAESGHALYEQYF

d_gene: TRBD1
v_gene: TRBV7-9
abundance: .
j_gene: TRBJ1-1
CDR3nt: TGTGCCAGCAGCGAGGGGACAGGACCTTGGAACACTGAAGCTTTCTTT
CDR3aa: CASSEGTGPWNTEAFF

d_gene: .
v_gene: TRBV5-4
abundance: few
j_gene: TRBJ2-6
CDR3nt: TGTGCCAGCAGCCCGACAGACTTCTCTGGGGCCAACGTCCTGACTTTC
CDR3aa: CASSPTDFSGANVLTF

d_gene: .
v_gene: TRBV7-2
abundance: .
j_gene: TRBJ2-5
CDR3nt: TGTGCCAGCAGCTTACCGAGGACCGACAGGCAAGAGACCCAGTACTTC
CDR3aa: CASSLPRTDRQETQYF

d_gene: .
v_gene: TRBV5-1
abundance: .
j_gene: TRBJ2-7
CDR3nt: TGCGCCAGCAGCTTGGTGGGGACTCAATCCTACGAGCAGTACTTC
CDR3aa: CASSLVGTQSYEQYF

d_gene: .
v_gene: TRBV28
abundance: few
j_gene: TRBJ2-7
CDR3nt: TGTGCCAGCAGTCCCCGCTCCGAGCAGTACTTC
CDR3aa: CASSPRSEQYF

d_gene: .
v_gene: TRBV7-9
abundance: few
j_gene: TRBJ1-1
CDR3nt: TGTGCCAGCAGCTTAGCCCGGACAGATCACTTTTTCTTT
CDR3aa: CASSLARTDHFFF

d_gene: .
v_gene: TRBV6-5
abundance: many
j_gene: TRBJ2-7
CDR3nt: TGTGCCAGCAGTTACTCGGGGACCACCTACGAGCAGTACTTC
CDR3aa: CASSYSGTTYEQYF

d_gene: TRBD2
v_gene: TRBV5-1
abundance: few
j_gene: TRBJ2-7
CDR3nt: TGCGCCAGCAGATTCACATCTAGCGGGGGTCGATACGAGCAGTACTTC
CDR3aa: CASRFTSSGGRYEQYF

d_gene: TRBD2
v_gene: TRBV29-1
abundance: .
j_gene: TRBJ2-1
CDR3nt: TGCAGCGGGCGCCGACTAGCGGGAGAAAAGGATGAGCAGTTCTTC
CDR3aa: CSGRRLAGEKDEQFF